The clone carrying this T cell receptor (beta chain) was seen only a few times. The antigen remains undetermined. The study amplified TCR beta CDR3 regions using RNA transcripts. HTBI primers were employed in first-round RT-PCR, then a second-round multiplex PCR followed. TCRdb itself ran the multiplex PCR reads through MiXCR, one entry per CDR3 protein. This table has 350,000 to 400,000 distinct CDR3 sequences, over 15% appearing once. This sample stems from a study of Graves' ophthalmopathy and Graves' hyperthyroidism. Points from the study as a whole: Among expanded thyroid clonotypes above 0.001 frequency, most also occurred in blood.

The CDR3 is made up of 15 amino acids. The V end lost 5 bases, the J end lost 1 base, and 14 bases lay between the germline ends. The germline gives CDR1 KGHSH, CDR2 LQKENI. A diagnosis was made from clinical symptoms together with serum thyroxine, TRAb, thyroid ultrasound and orbital computed tomography. The PBMCs originated from roughly 11 ml of fresh peripheral blood. The chain carries TRBV18 and TRBJ2-5; possible D gene TRBD2, 6 bases. Sequenced material: peripheral blood. This TCR came from a woman aged 18-29 years with stable Graves' hyperthyroidism. The CDR3 DNA reads as TGTGCCAGCTCAACGGGTCTAGCGCGCCAAGAGACCCAGTACTTC. It translates to CASSTGLARQETQYF.